This TCR beta chain was sequenced during a study of blood T cells in healthy people across ages. Germline-derived CDR1 and CDR2 are ENHRY and SYGVKD. The CDR3 runs to 13 residues. Germline trimming cut 3 bases from V and 6 bases from J; bases unmatched to any gene: 3. It was with a sample-barcoded 5' primer and a J-beta primer mix that a second PCR of roughly 7 to 12 cycles was run. TCRdb re-called the 5' RACE reads with MiXCR, one entry per CDR3 protein. The profile shows about 1.5 million distinct CDR3 sequences, 40% to 50% of them singletons. This chain joins TRBV10-3 and TRBJ1-1; TRBD1 aligns across 8 bases. The sequenced sample consisted of blood. The sequence was collected from a young woman in good health. The CDR3: CAISEGQGAEAFF. In nucleotides, the CDR3 is TGTGCCATCAGTGAAGGACAGGGCGCTGAAGCTTTCTTT.